This T cell receptor beta chain was identified in a study of graft-versus-host responses after intestinal transplantation. At the level of the study: Grafts that recipients had were multivisceral, liver-intestinal, or isolated intestinal transplants. The study gave all recipients anti-thymocyte globulin induction, then tacrolimus and steroids for 2 to 3 years.

Comments on this clone: Antigen: not known.

Some clones are missing from TCRdb's copy, which holds only in-frame ones; the method was immunoSEQ multiplex PCR. In the table there are about 120,000 clones, 90% to 95% of which are singletons. Study findings and constraints: The authors found GvH clones in recipient marrow, some appearing first in ileum or blood.

The V and J ends lost 0 bases and 3 bases respectively, with 5 bases between them. The CDR3 spans 14 residues. In germline, CDR1 is MNHEY, CDR2 SVGAGI. The chain joins TRBV6-5 to TRBJ2-2; D unresolved. The sequence came from a human donor who received an intestinal transplant. Sequenced here: unstimulated CD4+ T cells sorted from spleen or lymph node cells, sampled before intestinal transplant. The CDR3 region is CASSYSRDTGELFF. For the CDR3, the DNA is TGTGCCAGCAGTTACTCGAGAGACACCGGGGAGCTGTTTTTT.